This entry features one TCR beta chain sequence. The V and J ends lost 2 bases and 1 base respectively, with 6 bases between them. The CDR3 runs to 14 residues. Germline-derived CDR1 and CDR2 are MDHEN and SYDVKM. The data derive from a study of T cells after posttransplantation cyclophosphamide. TCRdb's copy holds only in-frame clones and misses some; the assay was immunoSEQ multiplex PCR. The data contain about 3,400 clones, roughly four fifths of them singletons. V and J are TRBV28 and TRBJ1-5; D unclear. The clonotype comes from a woman aged 60-75 years in good health, CMV-negative, and a related stem cell transplant donor. The sample consisted of CD8+ T cells sorted from bone marrow. The CDR3 loop is CASSLLRSNQPQHF. The CDR3 region has the DNA TGTGCCAGCAGTTTACTACGGAGCAATCAGCCCCAGCATTTT. Variable domain in full (rest from reference TRBV28 and TRBJ1-5): DVKVTQSSRYLVKRTGEKVFLECVQDMDHENMFWYRQDPGLGLRLIYFSYDVKMKEKGDIPEGYSVSREKKERFSLILESASTNQTSMYLCASSLLRSNQPQHFGDGTRLSIL.